A single sample is the source of the 16 T cell receptor beta chains below, sequenced in a study of blood T cell repertoires in COVID-19. Sequencing used immunoSEQ multiplex PCR; TCRdb keeps in-frame clones, though not all of them. The table includes around 79,000 clones, roughly 89% detected once. The source material was peripheral blood. These TCRs come from a man between 65 and 85 years old with active or convalescent COVID-19.

J is TRBJ2-1 and V is TRBV4-2, with 10 bases aligning to TRBD2. Germline CDR1 LGHNA, CDR2 YNFKEQ. The CDR3 spans 20 residues. V gave up 3 bases and J gave up 0 bases; unmatched junction bases: 14. The CDR3 sequence: CASSHKRASGSQSSYNEQFF. Here the CDR3 DNA reads TGTGCCAGCAGCCACAAGAGGGCTAGCGGGAGCCAAAGCTCCTACAATGAGCAGTTCTTC.

The CDR3 region is CASSTRTGGSTNEQYF. Written as DNA, the CDR3 is TGTGCCAGCAGCACCCGGACAGGCGGGTCTACAAACGAGCAGTACTTC. The V gene is TRBV11-1, the J gene TRBJ2-7; 7 positions match TRBD1. CDR3 length equals 16 residues. The germline V gene encodes CDR1 SGHAT and CDR2 FQDESV (reference sequence). V dropped 5 bases and J dropped 5; count of bases not matched to a gene: 15.

The chain employs TRBV29-1 and TRBJ1-2; 8 bases are a match to TRBD1. V gave up 5 bases and J gave up 7 bases; unmatched junction bases: 3. Germline CDR1 is SQVTM and CDR2 is ANQGSEA. This CDR3 has 11 residues. The CDR3 DNA reads TGCAGCGTTCCAGACAGGGGTGGCTACACCTTC. Translation gives CSVPDRGGYTF.

The chain is built from TRBV27 and TRBJ1-5, with 7 bases matching TRBD1. The V and J ends lost 5 bases and 7 bases, in that order; junction bases with no gene match: 8. The CDR3 consists of 14 residues. Germline V gives CDR1 MNHEY, CDR2 SMNVEV (reference sequence). The CDR3 bases are TGTGCCAGCAGTCTGGAACAGGGGAGGCAGCCCCAGCATTTT. Translated: CASSLEQGRQPQHF.

This clone was counted once. The chain couples TRBV10-3 to TRBJ1-1; maybe TRBD1 (6 bases). The CDR3 length is 14 residues. The V end lost 7 bases, the J end lost 5 bases, and 17 bases lay between the germline ends. Per the germline V gene, CDR1 is ENHRY and CDR2 is SYGVKD. The CDR3 DNA reads as TGTGCCATCAAGGCAGGGGCCACGGGGACTGAAGCTTTCTTT. It codes for CAIKAGATGTEAFF.

The CDR3 loop is CASSPKTGIDFYGYTF. CDR3 coding DNA: TGTGCCAGCTCACCCAAAACGGGGATTGACTTCTATGGCTACACCTTC. The chain combines TRBV18 with TRBJ1-2; D unclear. Per germline, CDR1 KGHSH and CDR2 LQKENI. The CDR3 has 16 residues. V was trimmed by 3 bases and J by 4 bases, leaving 18 bases between them. The variable domain in full, with the rest retrieved from reference TRBV18 and TRBJ1-2, is NAGVMQNPRHLVRRRGQEARLRCSPMKGHSHVYWYRQLPEEGLKFMVYLQKENIIDESGMPKERFSAEFPKEGPSILRIQQVVRGDSAAYFCASSPKTGIDFYGYTFGSGTRLTVV.

The gene calls are TRBV13 and TRBJ2-7, with 11 bases identical to TRBD2. V lost 0 bases, J lost 6 bases, and 7 bases stayed unmatched. This CDR3 has 16 residues. Germline values: CDR1 PRHDT, CDR2 FYEKMQ (reference sequence). CDR3 sequence: CASSLGGSGRAGEQYF. DNA of the CDR3: TGTGCCAGCAGCTTAGGGGGTAGCGGGAGGGCCGGCGAGCAGTACTTC.

The chain combines TRBV5-1 with TRBJ1-3, with a possible D match to TRBD1 (6 bases). V lost 0 bases and J lost 0, with 13 bases in between. Germline CDR1 reads SGHRS; CDR2 reads YFSETQ. This CDR3 contains 17 residues. In nucleotides, the CDR3 is TGCGCCAGCAGCTTGGCCGGGGGGCGACTCTCTGGAAACACCATATATTTT. This sequence encodes CASSLAGGRLSGNTIYF. The variable domain in full, completed from reference TRBV5-1 and TRBJ1-3, reads KAGVTQTPRYLIKTRGQQVTLSCSPISGHRSVSWYQQTPGQGLQFLFEYFSETQRNKGNFPGRFSGRQFSNSRSEMNVSTLELGDSALYLCASSLAGGRLSGNTIYFGEGSWLTVV.

This sequence joins TRBV5-1 and TRBJ2-1; unclear D gene. Germline values: CDR1 SGHRS, CDR2 YFSETQ. The CDR3 loop spans 15 amino acids. Trimming took off 1 base at V and 1 base at J, with 9 bases between the two ends. CDR3 amino acids: CASSLFSVSYNEQFF. The CDR3, as DNA: TGCGCCAGCAGCTTGTTCAGTGTATCCTACAATGAGCAGTTCTTC.

This clone was seen only once. The chain recombines TRBV10-3 with TRBJ2-1, with 11 nucleotides matching TRBD2. Trimming removed 6 bases from V and 6 bases from J; junction bases left unmatched: 10. CDR1 ENHRY and CDR2 SYGVKD come from the germline V gene. The CDR3 extends over 16 amino acids. The CDR3 sequence is CAISGTSGKGSNEQFF. CDR3 nucleotides: TGTGCCATCAGCGGGACTAGCGGTAAGGGAAGCAATGAGCAGTTCTTC.

The CDR3 coding sequence is TGCGCCAGCAGCCAAGAAGACAGGGGGCCACACACTGAAGCTTTCTTT. It codes for CASSQEDRGPHTEAFF. The genes are TRBV4-1 and TRBJ1-1, with TRBD1 identical over 10 bases. The germline gives CDR1 MGHRA, CDR2 YSYEKL. Trimming at V came to 0 bases and at J to 3 bases, leaving 4 bases not matched to a gene. This CDR3 is built from 16 residues.

The chain has TRBV28 and TRBJ2-7, with 7 bases that match TRBD2. This CDR3 is built from 17 residues. The germline gives CDR1 MDHEN, CDR2 SYDVKM. The ends lost 3 bases at V and 4 bases at J; junction bases unmatched: 15. CDR3 sequence: CASSFSAGRAGEYEQYF. DNA for the CDR3: TGTGCCAGCAGTTTCTCCGCGGGGAGGGCGGGGGAATACGAGCAGTACTTC. Complete variable domain (other parts from reference TRBV28 and TRBJ2-7): DVKVTQSSRYLVKRTGEKVFLECVQDMDHENMFWYRQDPGLGLRLIYFSYDVKMKEKGDIPEGYSVSREKKERFSLILESASTNQTSMYLCASSFSAGRAGEYEQYFGPGTRLTVT.

V is TRBV28 and J is TRBJ2-1, with 12 bases aligning to TRBD1. This CDR3 is 16 amino acids long. V lost 5 bases to trimming and J lost 6 bases; unmatched junction nucleotides: 8. Germline V CDR1 and CDR2: MDHEN, SYDVKM. The CDR3 sequence is CASSINRDRGRNEQFF. For the CDR3, the DNA is TGTGCCAGCAGTATTAACCGGGACAGGGGGCGCAATGAGCAGTTCTTC.

The CDR3 DNA reads TGTGCCAGCAGTCAGGGGGCAGATACGCAGTATTTT. Its translation: CASSQGADTQYF. The rearrangement joins TRBV28 to TRBJ2-3, with 7 nucleotides matching TRBD1. This CDR3 has 12 amino acids. The V gene end was trimmed by 5 bases and the J gene end by 4 bases; junction bases not matched to a gene: 0. CDR1 is MDHEN, CDR2 SYDVKM, per germline.

The rearrangement joins TRBV28 to TRBJ2-7, with D possibly being TRBD1 (6 bases). V lost 6 bases and J lost 3, with 18 bases in between. CDR3 length: 15 residues. Per germline, CDR1 MDHEN and CDR2 SYDVKM. CDR3 DNA sequence: TGTGCCAGCAGCCGACCGGGACAAGCCGTCTACGAGCAGTACTTC. It codes for CASSRPGQAVYEQYF.

This chain links TRBV3-1 (or the pseudogene TRBV3-2) with TRBJ2-1; 7 bases line up with TRBD2. CDR3 length equals 15 residues. J was trimmed by 6 bases and V by 1 base; bases with no gene match: 6. Germline assignment: CDR1 LGHDT and CDR2 YNNKEL (reference sequence). The CDR3 loop is CASSQVSERGNEQFF. CDR3 DNA sequence: TGTGCCAGCAGCCAAGTTAGCGAGCGGGGCAATGAGCAGTTCTTC.